What follows are 3 T cell receptor beta chains derived from one specimen sequenced in a study of cytomegalovirus exposure and HLA in healthy donors. In the PCR, 60 Vbeta and 13 Jbeta primers were used. TCRdb's copy holds only in-frame clones and misses some; the assay was immunoSEQ multiplex PCR. The sample shows fewer than 130,000 clones, 50% to 70% of them seen only once. The sample comprised PBMCs. The receptor source for this set is a man aged 25-45 years in good health and CMV-seropositive.

This sequence joins TRBV5-4 and TRBJ1-2; the match to TRBD1 covers 10 bases. The germline V gene has CDR1 SGHNT and CDR2 YYREEE (reference sequence). Germline trimming cut 4 bases from V and 6 bases from J; bases unmatched to any gene: 9. This CDR3 comprises 15 residues. CDR3 loop: CASSPGQGEGNGYTF. Written as DNA, the CDR3 is TGTGCCAGCAGCCCCGGACAGGGGGAGGGCAATGGCTACACCTTC.

This chain connects TRBV18 to TRBJ2-7; 10 bases fit TRBD1. V gave up 2 bases and J gave up 9 bases; unmatched junction bases: 10. Germline values: CDR1 KGHSH, CDR2 LQKENI. The CDR3 is 15 residues long. Written as DNA, the CDR3 is TGTGCCAGCTCACCAGTCTCCGGGACAGGGGTTGGGCAGTACTTC. Protein sequence: CASSPVSGTGVGQYF.

The chain is built from TRBV29-1 and TRBJ1-5, with D possibly TRBD1 on 6 matching bases. Deletions cut 6 bases from V and 3 bases from J, with 12 bases between. This CDR3 has 13 residues. Germline CDR1 reads SQVTM; CDR2 reads ANQGSEA. The CDR3 sequence is CSVATGANQPQHF. For the CDR3, the DNA is TGCAGCGTGGCGACAGGAGCCAATCAGCCCCAGCATTTT.